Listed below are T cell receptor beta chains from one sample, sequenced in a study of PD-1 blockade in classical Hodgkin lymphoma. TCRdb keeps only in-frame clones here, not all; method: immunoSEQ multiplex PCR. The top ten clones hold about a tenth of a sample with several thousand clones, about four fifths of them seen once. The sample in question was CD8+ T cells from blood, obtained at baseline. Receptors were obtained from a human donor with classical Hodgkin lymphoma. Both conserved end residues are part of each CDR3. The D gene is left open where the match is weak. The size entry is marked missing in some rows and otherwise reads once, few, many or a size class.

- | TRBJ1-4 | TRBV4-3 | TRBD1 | TGCGCCAGCAGCCAGGACCCCAGGGGGGCAACTAATGAAAAACTGTTTTTT | CASSQDPRGATNEKLFF
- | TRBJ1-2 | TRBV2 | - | TGTGCCAGCAGTGAATCTGGGCTTCGCATTAACTATGGCTACACCTTC | CASSESGLRINYGYTF
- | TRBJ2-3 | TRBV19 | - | TGTGCCAGTAGTATGTGGGGCACAGATACGCAGTATTTT | CASSMWGTDTQYF
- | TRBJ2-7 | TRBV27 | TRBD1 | TGTGCCAGCAGTCCGGGACAGGGCTGGGAGCAGTACTTC | CASSPGQGWEQYF
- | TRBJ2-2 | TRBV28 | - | TGTGCCAGCAGTTACCCGGACCAGAACACCGGGGAGCTGTTTTTT | CASSYPDQNTGELFF
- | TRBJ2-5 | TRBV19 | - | TGTGCCACCCGGAACAGGGTCGTGGAGACCCAGTACTTC | CATRNRVVETQYF
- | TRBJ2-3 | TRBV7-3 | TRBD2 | TGTGCCAGCAGCCCTAGCGGGGGATCATCCGATACGCAGTATTTT | CASSPSGGSSDTQYF
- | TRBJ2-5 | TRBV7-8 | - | TGTGCCAGCAGCCCCGGGACTTTAGGGACCCAGTACTTC | CASSPGTLGTQYF
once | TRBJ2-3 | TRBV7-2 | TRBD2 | TGTGCCAGCAGCCCTAGCGGGGGGGCGCCCACAGATACGCAGTATTTT | CASSPSGGAPTDTQYF
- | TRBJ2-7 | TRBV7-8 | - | TGTGCCAGCAGCGCTGCGGGTACCTACCCCTACGAGCAGTACTTC | CASSAAGTYPYEQYF
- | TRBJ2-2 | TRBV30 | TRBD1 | TGTGCCTGGAGCCAGGGGGCCTTCACCGGGGAGCTGTTTTTT | CAWSQGAFTGELFF
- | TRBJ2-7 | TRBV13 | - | TGTGCCAGCAGCGCAAAGAGCGGAGATGCCGAAAGACGGCAGTACTTC | CASSAKSGDAERRQYF
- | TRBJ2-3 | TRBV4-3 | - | TGCGCCAGCAGCCAAGAAGCCAAATTCGGGGAGAGGGCAGATACGCAGTATTTT | CASSQEAKFGERADTQYF
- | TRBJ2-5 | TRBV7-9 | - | TGTGCCACCATCAAGTCGGGGGAAGAGACCCAGTACTTC | CATIKSGEETQYF
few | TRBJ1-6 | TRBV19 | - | TGTGCCAGTAGTATGGGGGACACCTCGTTTTCACCCCTCCACTTT | CASSMGDTSFSPLHF
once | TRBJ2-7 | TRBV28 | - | TGTGCCAGCAGTTCCCCGGGGGAGGTTGGGATCTCCTACGAGCAGTACTTC | CASSSPGEVGISYEQYF
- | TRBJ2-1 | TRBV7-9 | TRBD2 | TGTGCCAGCAGCCCAGGGGTGGTAGCGGGGCGGGTTGAGCAGTTCTTC | CASSPGVVAGRVEQFF
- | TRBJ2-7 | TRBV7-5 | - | TGTGCCAGCAGCCCGCCCAGGGAATCAGGGCAGTACTTC | CASSPPRESGQYF
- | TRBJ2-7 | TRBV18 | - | TGTGCCAGCTCACCCAGCTCCTACGAGCAGTACTTC | CASSPSSYEQYF
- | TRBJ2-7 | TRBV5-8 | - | TGTGCCAGCAGCAGGCGCAGGGACCTACAATCCTACGAGCAGTACTTC | CASSRRRDLQSYEQYF
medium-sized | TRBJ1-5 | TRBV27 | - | TGTGCCAGCAGCCATTCAGGGAATTATCAGCCCCAGCATTTT | CASSHSGNYQPQHF
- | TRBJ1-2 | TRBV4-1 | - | TGCGCCAGCAGCCAAGTCGGGACACCCGAAAGTTCCTTC | CASSQVGTPESSF
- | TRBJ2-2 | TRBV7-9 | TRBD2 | TGTGCCAGCAGCGTCCCTAGCGGGGCCGGGGAGCTGTTTTTT | CASSVPSGAGELFF
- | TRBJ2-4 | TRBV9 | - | TGTGCCAGCAGCGTAGGGGGAGCCAAAAACATTCAGTACTTC | CASSVGGAKNIQYF
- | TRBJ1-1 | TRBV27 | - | TGTGCCAGCACCCCGGGGGGGGATAGGTCTGAAGCTTTCTTT | CASTPGGDRSEAFF
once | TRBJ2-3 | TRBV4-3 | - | TGCGCCAGCAGCCCAAGCAAGGGAACAGATACGCAGTATTTT | CASSPSKGTDTQYF
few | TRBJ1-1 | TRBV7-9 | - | TGTGCCAGCAGCCCCCCGGCAAACACTGAAGCTTTCTTT | CASSPPANTEAFF
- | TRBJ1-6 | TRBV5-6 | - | TGTGCCAGCAGCTCACCCTACAGGGCCTCCTATAATTCACCCCTCCACTTT | CASSSPYRASYNSPLHF
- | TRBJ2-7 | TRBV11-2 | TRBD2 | TGTGCCAGCAGCCCCTTGGCGGGGGGGGCGCGCGAGCAGTACTTC | CASSPLAGGAREQYF
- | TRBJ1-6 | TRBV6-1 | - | TGTGCCAGCAGTGAAGCAGACAGCTCCTATAATTCACCCCTCCACTTT | CASSEADSSYNSPLHF
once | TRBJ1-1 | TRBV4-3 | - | TGCGCCAGCAGCCAAGATTTGGCCAATTCGGGCACTGAAGCTTTCTTT | CASSQDLANSGTEAFF
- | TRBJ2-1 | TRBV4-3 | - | TGCGCCAGCAGCCAAGATAGAAACTCTCGGGATGAGCAGTTCTTC | CASSQDRNSRDEQFF
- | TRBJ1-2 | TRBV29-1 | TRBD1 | TGCAGCGTACCCGGACAGGGGACCAACTATGGCTACACCTTC | CSVPGQGTNYGYTF
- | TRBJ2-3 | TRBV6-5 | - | TGTGCCAGCAGCTCGGGGGCGGATACGCAGTATTTT | CASSSGADTQYF
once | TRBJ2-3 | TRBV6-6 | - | TGTGCCAGCAGTGCCACGGGGGGCCCTCAAGATACGCAGTATTTT | CASSATGGPQDTQYF
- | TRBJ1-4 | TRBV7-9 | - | TGTGCCAGCAGCCCCAGGTTGGGGGCGGTGGAGGAAAAACTGTTTTTT | CASSPRLGAVEEKLFF
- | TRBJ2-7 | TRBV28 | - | TGTGCCAGCAGTCCGCAACTCTCCGGCTACGAGCAGTACTTC | CASSPQLSGYEQYF
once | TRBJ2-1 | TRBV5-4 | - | TGTGCCAGCAGCTTCGGAGGGGGCAATGAGCAGTTCTTC | CASSFGGGNEQFF
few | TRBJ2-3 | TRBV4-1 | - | TGCGCCAGCAGCCCCTGGGGAGAAATTTTTACAGATACGCAGTATTTT | CASSPWGEIFTDTQYF
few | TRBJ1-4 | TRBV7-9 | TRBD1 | TGTGCCAGCAGTGGACAGGGTCTTGATGAAAAACTGTTTTTT | CASSGQGLDEKLFF